The present TCR beta chain was sequenced within a study of T cell responses to AZD1222 COVID-19 vaccine. In the study overall: Combined were second doses at about 4 or about 12 weeks.

Clones were sequenced by immunoSEQ multiplex PCR, and TCRdb holds only the in-frame ones, with some missing. Of roughly 76,000 clones listed, 70% to 90% are singletons. To note about this clone: Its antigen is still unknown.

Study-level findings and limits: Only a handful of individuals given AZD1222 were seropositive at baseline. Clonal diversity was possibly underestimated, and white British individuals and females predominated among donors. Per reports, nearly half of all spike-specific TCRs target regions that are unmutated in variants.

The CDR3 sequence is 15 residues long. Germline V gene sequence: CDR1 KGHSH, CDR2 LQKENI. The germline V and J ends were trimmed by 0 bases and 7 bases, with 10 bases remaining between them. This TCR came from an adult in good health. The sample consisted of peripheral blood, taken on day 0 of AZD1222 vaccination. The chain carries TRBV18 and TRBJ1-6; D gene unclear. DNA for the CDR3: TGTGCCAGCTCACCACCAACTGGTCCCAATTCACCCCTCCACTTT. Its translation is CASSPPTGPNSPLHF.